Listed below are T cell receptor beta chains from one sample, sequenced in a study of OX40 agonist ivuxolimab in advanced cancers. Clones were read by immunoSEQ multiplex PCR, and TCRdb kept only the in-frame ones, dropping some. The sample has approximately 30,000 clones, around nine tenths seen once. The sample was CD4+ or CD8+ T cells sorted from blood, taken in a trial of the OX40 agonist ivuxolimab. The receptor source for this set is an adult with an advanced solid tumor such as melanoma, head and neck, liver or kidney cancer. Both conserved end residues are part of each CDR3. A D gene is named only where the DNA matches it firmly. Clone sizes are given selectively: once, few, many, or a class where the clone is expanded.

V gene	clone size	J gene	D gene	CDR3 protein	CDR3 DNA
TRBV21-1	NA	TRBJ2-2	NA	CASSTGQGESGELFF	TGTGCCAGCAGCACCGGACAGGGTGAATCCGGGGAGCTGTTTTTT
TRBV13	NA	TRBJ2-3	NA	CASSLGPASTDTQYF	TGTGCCAGCAGCTTAGGACCAGCTAGCACAGATACGCAGTATTTT
TRBV6-9	NA	TRBJ1-2	NA	CASREGYGYTF	TGTGCCAGCAGGGAGGGATATGGCTACACCTTC
TRBV6-5	NA	TRBJ2-1	TRBD2	CASTSSGKYNEQFF	TGTGCCAGCACCTCTAGCGGGAAGTACAATGAGCAGTTCTTC
TRBV6-5	NA	TRBJ1-5	NA	CASSYSGGFNQPQHF	TGTGCCAGCAGTTACTCGGGAGGGTTCAATCAGCCCCAGCATTTT
TRBV14	NA	TRBJ2-7	TRBD1	CASSLLGTGVAYEQYF	TGTGCCAGCAGCCTCTTGGGGACAGGGGTAGCCTACGAGCAGTACTTC
TRBV7-6	NA	TRBJ2-1	NA	CASSFGSSNEQFF	TGTGCCAGCAGCTTTGGTTCAAGCAATGAGCAGTTCTTC
TRBV5-1	NA	TRBJ2-2	TRBD1	CASSGSDRGSTGELFF	TGCGCCAGCAGCGGCTCCGACAGGGGCTCCACCGGGGAGCTGTTTTTT
TRBV11-2	once	TRBJ2-1	NA	CASSLGTGQYEQFF	TGTGCCAGCAGCTTAGGTACGGGTCAGTATGAGCAGTTCTTC
TRBV2	NA	TRBJ1-5	NA	CASTPGNQPQHF	TGTGCCAGCACCCCAGGCAATCAGCCCCAGCATTTT
TRBV7-2	NA	TRBJ2-5	NA	CASSAPPQETQYF	TGTGCCAGCAGCGCACCGCCGCAAGAGACCCAGTACTTC
TRBV19	NA	TRBJ1-2	TRBD1	CASSGTGEIGYGYTF	TGTGCCAGTTCCGGGACAGGGGAGATCGGGTATGGCTACACCTTC
TRBV27	NA	TRBJ2-1	TRBD2	CASSLRTRPPYNEQFF	TGTGCCAGCAGTTTACGGACTAGGCCTCCCTACAATGAGCAGTTCTTC
TRBV29-1	NA	TRBJ2-7	NA	CSVEKGYEQYF	TGCAGCGTTGAAAAGGGTTACGAGCAGTACTTC
TRBV7-2	NA	TRBJ1-1	NA	CASSLIYQNTEAFF	TGTGCCAGCAGCTTAATCTACCAGAACACTGAAGCTTTCTTT
TRBV5-6	NA	TRBJ2-3	TRBD2	CASSFRTSADTQYF	TGTGCCAGCAGCTTCCGGACTAGCGCAGATACGCAGTATTTT
TRBV2	NA	TRBJ2-1	TRBD2	CASSSSGSSYNEQFF	TGTGCCAGCAGTTCTAGCGGGAGCTCCTACAATGAGCAGTTCTTC
TRBV13	NA	TRBJ2-2	NA	CASSSLGLPTGELFF	TGTGCCAGCAGCTCCCTAGGGCTCCCCACCGGGGAGCTGTTTTTT
TRBV27	NA	TRBJ2-7	NA	CASSLQGPPYEQYF	TGTGCCAGCAGTTTACAGGGTCCGCCGTACGAGCAGTACTTC